A selection of T cell receptor beta chains follows, all from one sample in a study of regulatory T cells in long-lasting Graves disease. TCRdb redid the calling of the multiplex PCR reads with MiXCR, one entry per CDR3 protein. The sample lists around 250,000 distinct CDR3 sequences, about 16% occurring once. Sequencing was performed on peripheral blood mononuclear cells (PBMCs), taken at new diagnosis, from a patient treated with antithyroid drugs. These receptors all come from a female donor with Graves disease. Both conserved end residues are part of each CDR3. Only part of the rows carry a size: once, few, many, or a class if the clone is expanded.

j_gene | len | abundance | v_gene | CDR3aa
TRBJ2-7 | 15 | many | TRBV25-1 | CASSGGGPSSYEQYF
TRBJ2-5 | 13 | many | TRBV18 | CASSPSRAETQYF
TRBJ2-2 | 15 | few | TRBV6-4 | CASSAGTGRTGELFF
TRBJ2-7 | 18 | many | TRBV30 | CAWSAPPLSGTGVYEQYF
TRBJ2-3 | 15 | many | TRBV5-4 | CASSSGGFGTDTQYF
TRBJ1-4 | 16 | many | TRBV28 | CASSPGGQGAGEKLFF
TRBJ2-7 | 12 | few | TRBV5-4 | CASSSDPYEQYF
TRBJ2-1 | 12 | . | TRBV12-3/TRBV12-4 | CASSLTGVVKFF
TRBJ2-7 | 17 | . | TRBV4-1 | CASSQVASGASPYEQYF
TRBJ2-3 | 16 | . | TRBV2 | CASSEAGRGVADTQYF
TRBJ2-6 | 15 | . | TRBV7-9 | CASSPQGRGANVLTF
TRBJ1-4 | 15 | few | TRBV6-2/TRBV6-3 | CAGTDARVSNEKLFF
TRBJ1-1 | 17 | . | TRBV18 | CASSPTGTGRGITEAFF
TRBJ2-3 | 18 | . | TRBV24-1 | CATSGSQTSGGPTDTQYF
TRBJ2-3 | 14 | many | TRBV11-3 | CASSLHRSTDTQYF
TRBJ2-5 | 15 | . | TRBV5-1 | CASSFYGRAGETQYF
TRBJ2-2 | 16 | . | TRBV7-2 | CASSLRDRGGTGELFF
TRBJ2-3 | 16 | many | TRBV7-6 | CASSQASGGRTDTQYF
TRBJ2-1 | 14 | . | TRBV15 | CATLPSGAYNEQFF
TRBJ2-5 | 14 | many | TRBV7-9 | CASSFSTSEETQYF
TRBJ1-4 | 15 | . | TRBV12-3/TRBV12-4 | CASSGIRGGGEKLFF
TRBJ1-2 | 14 | many | TRBV11-2 | CASSFGVDPGGYTF
TRBJ2-7 | 15 | few | TRBV24-1 | CATSDSGDRVYEQYF
TRBJ1-1 | 13 | many | TRBV7-6 | CASGSGANTEAFF
TRBJ2-2 | 17 | . | TRBV7-2 | CASSVDHRGLNTGELFF
TRBJ2-5 | 15 | many | TRBV20-1 | CSARPGRGRRETQYF
TRBJ2-7 | 14 | . | TRBV9 | CASSGLAGSYEQYF
TRBJ2-7 | 15 | many | TRBV27 | CASSPLFQGGYEQYF
TRBJ2-7 | 13 | many | TRBV4-3 | CASSQDGVGEQYF
TRBJ2-1 | 15 | . | TRBV11-2 | CASSSLGGGNYEQFF
TRBJ2-1 | 14 | many | TRBV20-1 | CSARDGTLGNEQFF
TRBJ2-7 | 15 | many | TRBV20-1 | CSASVGHHSSYEQYF
TRBJ1-2 | 15 | many | TRBV20-1 | CSADSPRTGIDGYTF
TRBJ2-3 | 14 | many | TRBV20-1 | CSANTGTDTDTQYF
TRBJ2-7 | 12 | many | TRBV7-2 | CASSDGGDEQYF
TRBJ2-7 | 16 | . | TRBV5-6 | CASSLLARTGGHEQYF
TRBJ2-1 | 14 | many | TRBV29-1 | CSVNTGLAGWEGFF
TRBJ2-1 | 14 | . | TRBV6-1 | CASSLLAGGDEQFF
TRBJ2-3 | 15 | many | TRBV12-3/TRBV12-4 | CASRPRGRPRDTQYF
. | 17 | . | TRBV24-1 | CATSDLEGGGYQETQYF
TRBJ2-3 | 14 | few | TRBV5-1 | CASTRSDPTDTQYF
TRBJ2-3 | 15 | many | TRBV13 | CASRQGTGGTGTQYF
TRBJ1-5 | 14 | many | TRBV24-1 | CATSDPTRDQPQHF
TRBJ2-1 | 17 | many | TRBV20-1 | CSAATPPPVSSYNEQFF
TRBJ1-6 | 15 | few | TRBV19 | CASSPKGSYNSPLHF
TRBJ2-1 | 17 | many | TRBV24-1 | CATSDPDNFANYNEQFF
TRBJ2-1 | 14 | many | TRBV20-1 | CSTTLGRPYNEQFF
TRBJ2-3 | 15 | many | TRBV12-3/TRBV12-4 | CASSLRTFSTDTQYF
TRBJ2-4 | 16 | . | TRBV28 | CASSETGTGGIGIQYF
TRBJ1-5 | 15 | many | TRBV28 | CASSRPYSSNQPQHF
TRBJ1-2 | 15 | many | TRBV9 | CASSRIGQGARGYTF
TRBJ2-7 | 13 | . | TRBV6-1 | CASSGATLREQYF
TRBJ2-2 | 17 | few | TRBV19 | CASSKGPSGGITGELFF